These T cell receptor beta chains were read from a single sample in a study of blood T cell repertoires in COVID-19. Using immunoSEQ multiplex PCR, the repertoire was profiled, and TCRdb retains in-frame clones only, with some absent. This table holds fewer than 300,000 clones, roughly 90% found once. The sample consisted of PBMCs or T cells enriched from blood (not recorded which). The receptors come from a woman aged 25 to 39 who had recovered from COVID-19. Each CDR3 is given with its conserved first and last residue. A D gene is named only where the DNA matches it firmly. For some rows the clone size is stated as once, few or many, or as a class when expanded; others skip it.

TRBJ2-1 | - | - | TRBV2 | TGTGCCAGCACCGGGAGCATCTACAATGAGCAGTTCTTC | CASTGSIYNEQFF
TRBJ2-2 | - | TRBD1 | TRBV2 | TGTGCCAGCAGGCCGGGACAGACATCCACCGGGGAGCTGTTTTTT | CASRPGQTSTGELFF
TRBJ2-7 | - | TRBD2 | TRBV2 | TGTGCCAGCAGTGCCGGAAAACGGAGGGGACTAGCGGGAGGGCCGTACGAGCAGTACTTC | CASSAGKRRGLAGGPYEQYF
TRBJ2-7 | - | - | TRBV19 | TGTGCCAGTAGTATTAACAGAAACTCCTACGAGCAGTACTTC | CASSINRNSYEQYF
TRBJ2-1 | - | TRBD2 | TRBV27 | TGTGCCAGCAGCTCCGGGGCGGGAGATGAGCAGTTCTTC | CASSSGAGDEQFF
TRBJ2-5 | - | TRBD2 | TRBV2 | TGTGCCAGCAGTGAAGGGGGACTAGCGGTCCAAGAGACCCAGTACTTC | CASSEGGLAVQETQYF
TRBJ1-5 | - | TRBD1 | TRBV15 | TGTGCCACCAGCAGGGTAGGGACAGGGGGCAATCAGCCCCAGCATTTT | CATSRVGTGGNQPQHF
TRBJ2-7 | - | TRBD2 | TRBV11-2 | TGTGCCAGCACTATTTGGATGGGAGCGGGAGAGCAGTACTTC | CASTIWMGAGEQYF
TRBJ2-7 | - | TRBD2 | TRBV7-2 | TGTGCCAGCAGCCTGGGACTAGCGGTCTCCTACGAGCAGTACTTC | CASSLGLAVSYEQYF
TRBJ2-1 | - | TRBD2 | TRBV2 | TGTGCCAGCAGTTTTGGACTAGCGGGAGCGAGATCCTACAATGAGCAGTTCTTC | CASSFGLAGARSYNEQFF
TRBJ2-1 | - | TRBD2 | TRBV27 | TGTGCCAGCAGTTTCCAGCGGGATGCGTCTGAGCAGTTCTTC | CASSFQRDASEQFF
TRBJ1-1 | - | - | TRBV19 | TGTGCCAGTAGCCCTGGGAGGGGTGAAGCTTTCTTT | CASSPGRGEAFF
TRBJ2-1 | - | - | TRBV2 | TGTGCCAGCAGCCCCCTATGGGCGGGGACGAATGAGCAGTTCTTC | CASSPLWAGTNEQFF
TRBJ1-6 | - | - | TRBV27 | TGTGCCAGCAGTCCCTCCCCCCGAGCGGCACCCCTCCACTTT | CASSPSPRAAPLHF
TRBJ1-1 | few | TRBD1 | TRBV2 | TGTGCCAGCAGTGAATTCGACAGGGGGCGAGGATCTTTCTTT | CASSEFDRGRGSFF
TRBJ2-4 | - | TRBD1 | TRBV10-2 | TGCGCCAGCAGTGAATGGGGCAGGGGGTGGGAAAACATTCAGTACTTC | CASSEWGRGWENIQYF